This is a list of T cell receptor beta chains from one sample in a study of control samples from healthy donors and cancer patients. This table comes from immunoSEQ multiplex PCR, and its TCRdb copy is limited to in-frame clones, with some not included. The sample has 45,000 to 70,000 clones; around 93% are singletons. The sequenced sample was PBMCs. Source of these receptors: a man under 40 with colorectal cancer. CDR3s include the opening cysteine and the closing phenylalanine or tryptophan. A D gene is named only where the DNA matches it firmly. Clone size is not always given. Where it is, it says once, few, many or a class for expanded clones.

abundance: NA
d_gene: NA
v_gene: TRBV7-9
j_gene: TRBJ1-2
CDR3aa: CASSGADYGYTF
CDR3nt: TGTGCCAGCTCCGGGGCTGACTATGGCTACACCTTC

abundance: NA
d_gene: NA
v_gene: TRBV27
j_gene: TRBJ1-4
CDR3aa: CASGSVGEKLFF
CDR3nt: TGTGCCAGCGGTTCAGTAGGTGAAAAACTGTTTTTT

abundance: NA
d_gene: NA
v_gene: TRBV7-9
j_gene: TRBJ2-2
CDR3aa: CASSLAGRGVGELFF
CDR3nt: TGTGCCAGCAGCTTAGCGGGCAGGGGAGTCGGGGAGCTGTTTTTT

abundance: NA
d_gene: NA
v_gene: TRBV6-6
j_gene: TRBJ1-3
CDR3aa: CASSTFQPGNTIYF
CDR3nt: TGTGCCAGCAGTACCTTTCAACCTGGAAACACCATATATTTT

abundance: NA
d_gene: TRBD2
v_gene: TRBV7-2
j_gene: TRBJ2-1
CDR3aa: CASSFTSGEHNEQFF
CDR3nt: TGTGCCAGCAGCTTTACTAGCGGGGAGCACAATGAGCAGTTCTTC

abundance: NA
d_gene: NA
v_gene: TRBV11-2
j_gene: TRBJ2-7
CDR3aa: CASSFSREQYF
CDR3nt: TGTGCCAGCAGCTTCAGCCGCGAGCAGTACTTC

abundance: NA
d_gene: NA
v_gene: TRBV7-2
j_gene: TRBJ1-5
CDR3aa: CASSWGGDQPQHF
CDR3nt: TGTGCCAGCAGCTGGGGGGGCGATCAGCCCCAGCATTTT

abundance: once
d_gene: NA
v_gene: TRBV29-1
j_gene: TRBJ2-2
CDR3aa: CSVARGTGELFF
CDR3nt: TGCAGCGTTGCACGGGGCACCGGGGAGCTGTTTTTT

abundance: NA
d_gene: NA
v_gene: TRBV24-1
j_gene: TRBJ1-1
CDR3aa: CATSYQGDAAFF
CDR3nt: TGTGCCACCAGCTATCAGGGAGATGCAGCTTTCTTT

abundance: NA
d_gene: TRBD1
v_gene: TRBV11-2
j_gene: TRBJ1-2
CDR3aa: CASSPQGDYGYTF
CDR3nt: TGTGCCAGCAGCCCACAGGGGGACTATGGCTACACCTTC

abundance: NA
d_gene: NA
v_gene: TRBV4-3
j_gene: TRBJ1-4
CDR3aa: CASSQDRNEKLFF
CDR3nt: TGCGCCAGCAGCCAAGACAGGAATGAAAAACTGTTTTTT

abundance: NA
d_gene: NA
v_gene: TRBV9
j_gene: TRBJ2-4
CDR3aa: CASSVDIGDDNIQYF
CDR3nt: TGTGCCAGCAGCGTAGACATAGGGGACGACAACATTCAGTACTTC

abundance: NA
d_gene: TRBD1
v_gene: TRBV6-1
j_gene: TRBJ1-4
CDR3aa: CASSERGRNEKLFF
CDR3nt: TGTGCCAGCAGTGAGAGGGGGCGAAATGAAAAACTGTTTTTT

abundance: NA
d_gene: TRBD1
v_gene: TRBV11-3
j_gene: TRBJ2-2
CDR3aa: CASSLQGARSGELFF
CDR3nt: TGTGCCAGCAGCCTCCAGGGGGCGCGCAGCGGGGAGCTGTTTTTT

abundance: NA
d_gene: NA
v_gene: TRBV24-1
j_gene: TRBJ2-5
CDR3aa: CATSDYGPQETQYF
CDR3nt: TGTGCCACCAGTGATTATGGTCCACAAGAGACCCAGTACTTC

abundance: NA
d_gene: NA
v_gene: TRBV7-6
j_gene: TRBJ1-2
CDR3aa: CASSQQQGRTNYGYTF
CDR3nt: TGTGCCAGCAGTCAACAGCAGGGAAGAACGAACTATGGCTACACCTTC

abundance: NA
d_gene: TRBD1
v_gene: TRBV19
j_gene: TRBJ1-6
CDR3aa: CASSIVLWGQMDSPLHF
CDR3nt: TGTGCCAGTAGTATAGTCCTCTGGGGACAGATGGATTCACCCCTCCACTTT

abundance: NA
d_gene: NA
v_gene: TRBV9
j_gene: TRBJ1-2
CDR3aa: CASSVGGLPLANYGYTF
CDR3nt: TGTGCCAGCAGCGTAGGGGGACTGCCGTTAGCTAACTATGGCTACACCTTC

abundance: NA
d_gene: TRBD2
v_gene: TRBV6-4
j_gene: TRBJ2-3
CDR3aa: CASSDSGGSTDTQYF
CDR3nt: TGTGCCAGCAGTGACAGCGGGGGATCCACAGATACGCAGTATTTT

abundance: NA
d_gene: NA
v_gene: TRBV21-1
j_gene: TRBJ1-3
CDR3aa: CASSYGTRRPRNTIYF
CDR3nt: TGTGCCAGCAGCTACGGGACTCGCCGGCCAAGAAACACCATATATTTT

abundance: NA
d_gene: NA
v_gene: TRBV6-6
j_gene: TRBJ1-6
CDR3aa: CASTTVQGVSWSPLHF
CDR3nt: TGTGCCAGCACCACCGTACAGGGAGTCTCCTGGTCACCCCTCCACTTT

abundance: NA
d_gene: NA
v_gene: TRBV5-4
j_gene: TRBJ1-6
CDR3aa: CASSFDVIDSPLHF
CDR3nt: TGTGCCAGCAGCTTTGACGTTATTGATTCACCCCTCCACTTT

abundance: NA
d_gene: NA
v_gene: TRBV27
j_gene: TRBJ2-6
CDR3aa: CASSLDFSASGANVLTF
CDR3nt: TGTGCCAGCAGTTTAGACTTTTCCGCCTCTGGGGCCAACGTCCTGACTTTC

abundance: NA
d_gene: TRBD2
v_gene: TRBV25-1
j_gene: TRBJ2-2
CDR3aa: CASSSGTSGVTNTGELFF
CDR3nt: TGTGCCAGCAGCAGCGGGACTAGCGGGGTTACGAACACCGGGGAGCTGTTTTTT

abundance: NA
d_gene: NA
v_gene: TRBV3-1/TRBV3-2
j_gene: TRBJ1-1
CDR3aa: CASSQESRLAFF
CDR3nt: TGTGCCAGCAGCCAAGAGTCCCGATTAGCTTTCTTT

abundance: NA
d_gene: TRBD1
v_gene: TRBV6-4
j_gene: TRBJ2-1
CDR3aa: CASSEFGTGNYNEQFF
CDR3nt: TGTGCCAGCAGTGAGTTCGGGACAGGGAATTACAATGAGCAGTTCTTC

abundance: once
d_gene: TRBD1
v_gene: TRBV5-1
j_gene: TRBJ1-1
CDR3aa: CASSLEGTGRTEAFF
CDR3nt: TGCGCCAGCAGCTTGGAGGGGACAGGGCGCACTGAAGCTTTCTTT

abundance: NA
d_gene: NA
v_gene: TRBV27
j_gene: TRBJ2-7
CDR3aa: CASKTRWRSYEQYF
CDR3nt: TGTGCCTCCAAAACGAGGTGGCGGTCCTACGAGCAGTACTTC

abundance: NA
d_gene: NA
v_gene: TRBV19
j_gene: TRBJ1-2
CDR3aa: CASSIVSDRGNSDYGYTF
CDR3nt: TGTGCCAGTAGTATAGTAAGCGACCGGGGCAACTCGGACTATGGCTACACCTTC

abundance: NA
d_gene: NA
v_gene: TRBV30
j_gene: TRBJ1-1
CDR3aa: CAWSVGGNTEAFF
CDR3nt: TGTGCCTGGAGTGTAGGTGGAAACACTGAAGCTTTCTTT

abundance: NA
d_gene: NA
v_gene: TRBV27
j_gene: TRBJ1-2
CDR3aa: CASSLGTAYGYTF
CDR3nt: TGTGCCAGCAGTTTAGGAACAGCCTATGGCTACACCTTC

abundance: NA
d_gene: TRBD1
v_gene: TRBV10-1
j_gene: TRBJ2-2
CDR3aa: CASSMDRDHGELFF
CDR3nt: TGCGCCAGCAGTATGGACAGGGATCACGGGGAGCTGTTTTTT

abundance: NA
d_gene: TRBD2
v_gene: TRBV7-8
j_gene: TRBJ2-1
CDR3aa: CASSPSGAAYNEQFF
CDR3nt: TGTGCCAGCAGCCCAAGCGGGGCGGCCTACAATGAGCAGTTCTTC

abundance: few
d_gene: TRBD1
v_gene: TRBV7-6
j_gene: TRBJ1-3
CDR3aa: CASSLSVGQGQSGNTIYF
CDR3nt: TGTGCCAGCAGCTTATCGGTCGGACAGGGACAGTCTGGAAACACCATATATTTT

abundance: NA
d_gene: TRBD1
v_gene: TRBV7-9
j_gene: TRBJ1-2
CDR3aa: CASSSQGMFGYTF
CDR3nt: TGTGCCAGCAGCTCACAGGGGATGTTTGGCTACACCTTC

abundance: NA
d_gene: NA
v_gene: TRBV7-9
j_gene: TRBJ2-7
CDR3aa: CASSFSWESVYEQYF
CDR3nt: TGTGCCAGCAGCTTTTCCTGGGAGTCGGTCTACGAGCAGTACTTC

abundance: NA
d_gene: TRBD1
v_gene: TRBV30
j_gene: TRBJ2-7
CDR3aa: CAWSGDSLTSYEQYF
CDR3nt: TGTGCCTGGAGTGGGGACAGTCTAACATCCTACGAGCAGTACTTC

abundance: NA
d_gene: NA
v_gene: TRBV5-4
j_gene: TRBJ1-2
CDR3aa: CASSFLGGYGYTF
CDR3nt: TGTGCCAGCAGCTTCTTAGGAGGATATGGCTACACCTTC

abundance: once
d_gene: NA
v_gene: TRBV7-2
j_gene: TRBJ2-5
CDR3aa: CASSSLGGGETQYF
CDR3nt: TGTGCCAGCAGCTCCTTAGGGGGGGGAGAGACCCAGTACTTC

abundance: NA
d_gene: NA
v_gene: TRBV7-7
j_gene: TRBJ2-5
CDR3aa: CASSLTGRGVETQYF
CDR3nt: TGTGCCAGCAGCCTTACAGGGAGAGGTGTGGAGACCCAGTACTTC

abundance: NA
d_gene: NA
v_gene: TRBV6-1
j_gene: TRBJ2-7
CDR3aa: CASSEQEIYEQYF
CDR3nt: TGTGCCAGCAGTGAACAGGAAATATACGAGCAGTACTTC

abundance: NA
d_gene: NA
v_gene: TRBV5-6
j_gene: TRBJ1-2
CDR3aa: CASRRTAIYGYTF
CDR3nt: TGTGCCAGCCGCCGGACAGCGATCTATGGCTACACCTTC

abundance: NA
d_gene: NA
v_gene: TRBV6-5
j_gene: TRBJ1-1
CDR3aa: CASSYTGGGAEAFF
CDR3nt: TGTGCCAGCAGTTACACGGGGGGAGGTGCTGAAGCTTTCTTT

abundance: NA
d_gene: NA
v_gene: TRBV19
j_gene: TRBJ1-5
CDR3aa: CASSSGPNQPQHF
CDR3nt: TGTGCCAGTAGTTCGGGCCCCAATCAGCCCCAGCATTTT

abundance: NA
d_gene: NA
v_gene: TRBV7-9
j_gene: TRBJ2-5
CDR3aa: CASSLGGTETQYF
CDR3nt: TGTGCCAGCAGCTTAGGGGGAACGGAGACCCAGTACTTC

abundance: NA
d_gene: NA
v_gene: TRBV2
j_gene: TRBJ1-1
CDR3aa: CASSGAVVAFF
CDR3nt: TGTGCCAGCAGTGGGGCTGTCGTGGCTTTCTTT

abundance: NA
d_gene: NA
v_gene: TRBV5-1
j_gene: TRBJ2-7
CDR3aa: CASSLGGQIYEQYF
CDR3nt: TGCGCCAGCAGCTTGGGGGGGCAGATCTACGAGCAGTACTTC

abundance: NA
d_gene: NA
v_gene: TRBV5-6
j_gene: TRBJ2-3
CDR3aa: CASDLGWRAPSTDTQYF
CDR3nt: TGTGCCAGCGACCTCGGATGGAGGGCCCCTAGCACAGATACGCAGTATTTT

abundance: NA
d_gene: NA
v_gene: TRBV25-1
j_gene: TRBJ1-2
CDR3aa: CASMPSKWGYGYTF
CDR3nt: TGTGCCAGCATGCCGAGCAAGTGGGGCTATGGCTACACCTTC

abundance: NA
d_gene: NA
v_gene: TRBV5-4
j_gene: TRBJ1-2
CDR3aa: CASSLEEGGYGYTF
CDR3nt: TGTGCCAGCAGCTTGGAAGAGGGGGGCTATGGCTACACCTTC

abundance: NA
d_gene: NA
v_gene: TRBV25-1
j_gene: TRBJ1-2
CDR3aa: CAILGTDFYGYTF
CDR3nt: TGTGCCATCCTCGGGACTGACTTCTATGGCTACACCTTC

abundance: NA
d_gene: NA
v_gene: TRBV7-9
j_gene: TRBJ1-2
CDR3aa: CASSRSGADNYGYTF
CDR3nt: TGTGCCAGCAGTAGATCAGGGGCGGATAACTATGGCTACACCTTC

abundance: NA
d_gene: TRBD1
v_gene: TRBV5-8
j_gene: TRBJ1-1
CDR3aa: CASSLEATGGWNTEAFF
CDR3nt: TGTGCCAGCAGCTTGGAAGCGACAGGGGGTTGGAACACTGAAGCTTTCTTT

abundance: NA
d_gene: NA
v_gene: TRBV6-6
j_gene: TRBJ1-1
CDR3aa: CASSYSIDRFTEAFF
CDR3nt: TGTGCCAGCAGTTACTCCATCGACAGATTCACTGAAGCTTTCTTT

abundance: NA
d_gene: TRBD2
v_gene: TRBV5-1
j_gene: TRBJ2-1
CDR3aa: CASSWTSGYSSYNEQFF
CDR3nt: TGCGCCAGCAGCTGGACTAGCGGGTACAGCTCCTACAATGAGCAGTTCTTC

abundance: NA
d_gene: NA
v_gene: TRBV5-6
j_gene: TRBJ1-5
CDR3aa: CASSFLHSNQPQHF
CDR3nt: TGTGCCAGCAGCTTTCTACATAGCAATCAGCCCCAGCATTTT

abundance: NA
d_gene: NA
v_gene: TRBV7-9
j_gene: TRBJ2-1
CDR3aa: CASSRDNYNEQFF
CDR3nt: TGTGCCAGCAGCAGGGACAACTACAATGAGCAGTTCTTC